What follows are 3 T cell receptor beta chains derived from one specimen sequenced in a study of response to subunit inactivated influenza vaccine. TCRdb ran MiXCR on the RT-PCR reads and lists one entry per CDR3 protein. The profile covers fewer than 600,000 distinct CDR3 sequences, with roughly 7.6% appearing a single time and around 13% taken by the ten largest. Sequences were derived from PBMCs from blood, sampled around 25 months after vaccination. Every receptor here comes from a man between 45 and 75 years old who received an inactivated influenza vaccine.

This clonotype was seen many times. V is TRBV9 and J is TRBJ2-5; the match to TRBD2 covers 7 bases. The V gene's germline CDR1 is SGDLS and CDR2 YYNGEE. After removal of 0 bases from V and 3 bases from J, the junction contained 2 bases not matched to a gene. The CDR3 has 14 residues. CDR3 DNA sequence: TGTGCCAGCAGCGTAGCGGGAGGTAAAGAGACCCAGTACTTC. This encodes CASSVAGGKETQYF.

The gene calls are TRBV2 and TRBJ2-1, with D uncertain. The CDR3 spans 14 residues. Trimming removed 4 bases at V and 4 bases at J, with 11 bases between. CDR1 SNHLY and CDR2 FYNNEI come from the germline V gene. CDR3 nucleotide sequence: TGTGCCAGCAGTGGGACCCAGGCTTACAATGAGCAGTTCTTC. Its protein product is CASSGTQAYNEQFF.

At least ten counts were recorded for this clonotype. The CDR3 nucleotides are TGTGCCAGCAGCTTAGAGGGAAGTAGGGGGGAGCTGTTTTTT. Protein product: CASSLEGSRGELFF. The chain recombines TRBV7-8 with TRBJ2-2; no clear D. V lost 1 base and J 8 bases, leaving 11 bases between the germline ends. The CDR3 totals 14 residues. Germline V gene data show CDR1 as SGHVS and CDR2 as FQNEAQ.